The 25 T cell receptor beta chains listed next were all sequenced from one sample in a study of STAT5B mutations in CD4+ large granular lymphocyte leukemia. Assay: immunoSEQ multiplex PCR; the TCRdb copy retains only in-frame clones and omits some. Here the sample spans tens of thousands of clones, about 71% being singletons. Sequenced sample: CD4+ T cells from blood buffy coats. Receptors originate from a human donor in good health.

The rearrangement uses TRBV5-8 and TRBJ2-3, with D uncertain. Germline V gives CDR1 SGHTS, CDR2 YDEGEE. Deletions cut 5 bases from V and 0 bases from J, with 10 bases between. CDR3 size: 14 residues. The CDR3 here is CASRGGMSTDTQYF. CDR3 bases: TGTGCCAGCAGGGGCGGAATGAGCACAGATACGCAGTATTTT. The full variable domain, with the rest looked up from reference TRBV5-8 and TRBJ2-3, is EAGVTQSPTHLIKTRGQQATLRCSPISGHTSVYWYQQALGLGLQFLLWYDEGEERNRGNFPPRFSGRQFPNYSSELNVNALELEDSALYLCASRGGMSTDTQYFGPGTRLTVL.

This chain links TRBV19 with TRBJ1-2; D remains unclear. CDR1 is LNHDA, CDR2 SQIVND, per germline (reference sequence). The CDR3 is made up of 14 amino acids. The V end lost 5 bases, the J end lost 5 bases, and 15 bases lay between the germline ends. The CDR3 spells CASSRRAEEYGYTF. The CDR3 nucleotides are TGTGCCAGTAGTCGGCGCGCGGAGGAATATGGCTACACCTTC.

The chain has TRBV6-5 and TRBJ2-7, with TRBD1 identical over 7 bases. The CDR3 extends over 15 amino acids. CDR1 and CDR2 from the germline V gene are MNHEY and SVGAGI. V dropped 7 bases and J dropped 3; count of bases not matched to a gene: 12. The DNA of the CDR3 is TGTGCCAGCAAGAGGGATCAGGGGGTTAACTACGAGCAGTACTTC. Protein product: CASKRDQGVNYEQYF.

The chain combines TRBV30 with TRBJ2-7; possibly TRBD2 for D (5 bases). The ends were cut back, 0 bases at V and 4 bases at J, with 19 bases in the middle. Germline V gene data show CDR1 as GTSNPN and CDR2 as SVGIG (reference sequence). CDR3 length equals 16 residues. As DNA, the CDR3 is TGTGCCTGGAGTGTACAAACGGGCGGGCTCAGTTACGAGCAGTACTTC. It specifies CAWSVQTGGLSYEQYF.

This chain joins TRBV7-9 and TRBJ2-6; 8 nucleotides match TRBD2. This CDR3 contains 17 residues. Germline CDR1 SEHNR, CDR2 FQNEAQ (reference sequence). V was pared by 6 bases and J by 0 bases, with 7 bases of the junction left unmatched. The CDR3 DNA reads TGTGCCAGCAGAGGGACTAGGGAGATCTCTGGGGCCAACGTCCTGACTTTC. Its protein is CASRGTREISGANVLTF.

The rearrangement joins TRBV4-1 to TRBJ2-3; D gene ambiguous. The CDR3 is 16 amino acids. The germline CDR1 and CDR2 sequences are MGHRA and YSYEKL. V was cut by 6 bases and J by 1 base, with 17 bases left in between. The CDR3 bases are TGCGCCAGCAGTTCCAACCTAGTTTCGGGCACAGATACGCAGTATTTT. Translated: CASSSNLVSGTDTQYF.

This rearrangement joins TRBV11-2 to TRBJ2-7; 9 bases match TRBD2. The J segment lost 6 bases and the V segment lost 2 bases, leaving 8 bases of the junction unmatched. The CDR3 consists of 15 residues. The germline V gene has CDR1 SGHAT and CDR2 FQNNGV. CDR3 coding DNA: TGTGCCAGCAGCTTATCGAGCGTAGCGGGAGTCGAGCAGTACTTC. This translates into CASSLSSVAGVEQYF. The variable domain in full, completed from reference TRBV11-2 and TRBJ2-7, reads EAGVAQSPRYKIIEKRQSVAFWCNPISGHATLYWYQQILGQGPKLLIQFQNNGVVDDSQLPKDRFSAERLKGVDSTLKIQPAKLEDSAVYLCASSLSSVAGVEQYFGPGTRLTVT.

V usage is TRBV7-9 and J usage is TRBJ1-2; maybe TRBD1 (6 bases). CDR3 length equals 15 residues. V was cut by 1 base and J by 8 bases, with 17 bases left in between. CDR1 is SEHNR, CDR2 FQNEAQ, per germline (reference sequence). CDR3 sequence (DNA): TGTGCCAGCAGCTTAGAGTTGTGGGGGCAGGACGGCTACACCTTC. Its protein product is CASSLELWGQDGYTF.

The chain recombines TRBV2 with TRBJ1-1, with D unclear. Germline assignment: CDR1 SNHLY and CDR2 FYNNEI. V lost 3 bases and J lost 1, with 6 bases in between. This CDR3 region has 13 residues. CDR3 amino acids: CASSDRPNTEAFF. CDR3 nucleotide sequence: TGTGCCAGCAGTGACAGGCCGAACACTGAAGCTTTCTTT.

The chain has TRBV25-1 and TRBJ2-7; D is undetermined. V was clipped by 0 bases and J by 6 bases, with 12 bases between them. Germline V gene sequence: CDR1 MGHDK, CDR2 SYGVNS. The CDR3 spans 14 residues. The CDR3 region is CASSEYGQVGEQYF. The CDR3 coding sequence is TGTGCCAGCAGTGAATATGGCCAGGTGGGCGAGCAGTACTTC.

V and J are TRBV10-3 and TRBJ2-2; D not resolved. The CDR3 length is 13 residues. Germline V lookup: CDR1 ENHRY, CDR2 SYGVKD. The ends were cut back, 6 bases at V and 5 bases at J, with 10 bases in the middle. CDR3 DNA: TGTGCCATCAGCCAGAGTACGACCGGGGAGCTGTTTTTT. This gives the protein CAISQSTTGELFF.

The chain combines TRBV18 with TRBJ1-4, with a possible D match to TRBD1 (5 bases). CDR3 length: 15 residues. Germline-derived CDR1 and CDR2 are KGHSH and LQKENI. V was trimmed by 1 base and J by 4 bases, leaving 10 bases between them. In nucleotides, the CDR3 is TGTGCCAGCTCACCACGGGACGGATTTAATGAAAAACTGTTTTTT. It yields the protein CASSPRDGFNEKLFF.

This clone turned up a few times. This rearrangement joins TRBV28 to TRBJ2-7; 9 positions agree with TRBD2. The ends lost 5 bases at V and 0 bases at J; junction bases unmatched: 5. Germline values: CDR1 MDHEN, CDR2 SYDVKM. CDR3 size: 15 residues. In DNA, the CDR3 is TGTGCCAGCAGTCCTAGCGGGGCGAGCTCCTACGAGCAGTACTTC. Translated, it gives CASSPSGASSYEQYF.

The rearrangement links TRBV7-2 to TRBJ1-5; D is possibly TRBD1 (6 bases). Germline CDR1 SGHTA, CDR2 FQGNSA. The length of the CDR3 is 14 residues. V lost 3 bases and J 5 bases, leaving 11 bases between the germline ends. The CDR3 sequence: CASSLRRGDQPQHF. The CDR3 region has the DNA TGTGCCAGCAGCTTGAGGAGGGGGGATCAGCCCCAGCATTTT.

This rearrangement joins TRBV5-6 to TRBJ2-7, with 8 bases that match TRBD2. The germline CDR1 and CDR2 sequences are SGHDT and YYEEEE. The CDR3 has 16 amino acids. V lost 1 base to trimming and J lost 3 bases; unmatched junction nucleotides: 9. CDR3 nucleotide sequence: TGTGCCAGCAGCTTGAGCAGCGGGAGATTGGGCTACGAGCAGTACTTC. As protein: CASSLSSGRLGYEQYF.

The rearrangement joins TRBV7-2 to TRBJ1-4; D is uncertain. V was cut by 1 base and J by 5 bases, with 8 bases left in between. Germline values: CDR1 SGHTA, CDR2 FQGNSA. The CDR3 loop spans 14 amino acids. Here the CDR3 DNA reads TGTGCCAGCAGCTTAGGCTTGAGGAATGAAAAACTGTTTTTT. Protein: CASSLGLRNEKLFF. Complete variable domain (other parts from reference TRBV7-2 and TRBJ1-4): GAGVSQSPSNKVTEKGKDVELRCDPISGHTALYWYRQSLGQGLEFLIYFQGNSAPDKSGLPSDRFSAERTGGSVSTLTIQRTQQEDSAVYLCASSLGLRNEKLFFGSGTQLSVL.

The CDR3 protein is CASSPRDSYEQYF. The CDR3 nucleotides read TGTGCCAGCAGCCCCCGGGACAGCTACGAGCAGTACTTC. The rearrangement joins TRBV5-4 to TRBJ2-7, with 7 bases lining up with TRBD1. Germline CDR1 is SGHNT and CDR2 is YYREEE (reference sequence). There are 13 residues in the CDR3. The ends lost 4 bases at V and 3 bases at J; junction bases unmatched: 4. The full variable domain, its missing parts supplied by reference TRBV5-4 and TRBJ2-7, is ETGVTQSPTHLIKTRGQQVTLRCSSQSGHNTVSWYQQALGQGPQFIFQYYREEENGRGNFPPRFSGLQFPNYSSELNVNALELDDSALYLCASSPRDSYEQYFGPGTRLTVT.

Details on this clone: The junction does not match germline at one end; this may be a read error. Here the CDR3 reads CASSLGPNTASQHF. CDR3 DNA: TGTGCCAGCAGCTTGGGACCGAATACGGCCTCGCAACACTTC. The chain recombines TRBV5-5 with TRBJ1-2; the D is unclear. Germline CDR1 and CDR2: SGHKS and YYEKEE (reference sequence). The CDR3 is made up of 14 amino acids.

This clone was found a few times. The chain combines TRBV5-8 with TRBJ1-1; possible D gene TRBD1, 6 bases. Germline V gene lookup returns CDR1 SGHTS and CDR2 YDEGEE. The CDR3 is 15 amino acids. Trimming pared 5 bases from V and 6 bases from J, leaving 20 bases between. The CDR3 reads CASRGSGVGYPEAFF. CDR3 coding DNA: TGTGCCAGCAGGGGGTCAGGGGTTGGATATCCTGAAGCTTTCTTT.

This chain joins TRBV7-6 and TRBJ2-2; unclear D gene. CDR3 length: 16 amino acids. Per germline, CDR1 SGHVS and CDR2 FNYEAQ. V dropped 2 bases and J dropped 4 bases, with 14 bases sitting between them. CDR3 coding DNA: TGTGCCAGCAGCTTAATGGTGGGGTCCGGCACCGGGGAGCTGTTTTTT. Translating gives CASSLMVGSGTGELFF.

The chain joins TRBV6-1 to TRBJ2-4; the match to TRBD2 covers 10 bases. Germline-derived CDR1 and CDR2 are MNHNS and SASEGT. There are 18 residues in the CDR3. Unmatched junction bases numbered 7, after V lost 2 bases and J lost 0 bases. The CDR3 is CASSEILAGAVAKNIQYF. Here the CDR3 DNA reads TGTGCCAGCAGTGAAATCCTAGCGGGAGCTGTAGCCAAAAACATTCAGTACTTC.

This chain uses TRBV19 with TRBJ2-2; TRBD2 agrees at 7 bases. CDR3 length equals 16 residues. Per the germline V gene, CDR1 is LNHDA and CDR2 is SQIVND (reference sequence). The ends lost 3 bases at V and 0 bases at J; junction bases unmatched: 4. CDR3 sequence reads: CASSILAGTNTGELFF. CDR3 bases: TGTGCCAGTAGTATTTTAGCGGGCACGAACACCGGGGAGCTGTTTTTT.

The CDR3 sequence is CSATGVRPQHF. CDR3 in DNA: TGCAGTGCAACAGGGGTTAGGCCCCAGCATTTT. The chain carries TRBV20-1 and TRBJ1-5; TRBD1 matches 7 bases. CDR1 and CDR2 (germline): DFQATT, SNEGSKA (reference sequence). CDR3 length: 11 residues. V was clipped by 6 bases and J by 9 bases; unmatched bases: 5.

The chain has TRBV11-1 and TRBJ2-7; D is perhaps TRBD1 (7 bases). CDR1 and CDR2 from the germline V gene are SGHAT and FQDESV (reference sequence). V lost 0 bases to trimming and J lost 7 bases, with 10 bases between them. CDR3 length: 13 residues. CDR3: CASSLAQGGEQYF. The CDR3 DNA is TGTGCCAGCAGCTTAGCGCAGGGGGGAGAGCAGTACTTC.

This clone was seen a handful of times. This chain links TRBV6-6 with TRBJ2-3; perhaps D is TRBD1 or TRBD2 (5 bases each). V was cut by 8 bases and J by 1 base, with 7 bases left in between. The length of the CDR3 is 12 residues. Germline values: CDR1 MNHNY, CDR2 SVGAGI (reference sequence). The CDR3 coding sequence is TGTGCCAGCGGGACGGGCACAGATACGCAGTATTTT. Translated, it gives CASGTGTDTQYF.